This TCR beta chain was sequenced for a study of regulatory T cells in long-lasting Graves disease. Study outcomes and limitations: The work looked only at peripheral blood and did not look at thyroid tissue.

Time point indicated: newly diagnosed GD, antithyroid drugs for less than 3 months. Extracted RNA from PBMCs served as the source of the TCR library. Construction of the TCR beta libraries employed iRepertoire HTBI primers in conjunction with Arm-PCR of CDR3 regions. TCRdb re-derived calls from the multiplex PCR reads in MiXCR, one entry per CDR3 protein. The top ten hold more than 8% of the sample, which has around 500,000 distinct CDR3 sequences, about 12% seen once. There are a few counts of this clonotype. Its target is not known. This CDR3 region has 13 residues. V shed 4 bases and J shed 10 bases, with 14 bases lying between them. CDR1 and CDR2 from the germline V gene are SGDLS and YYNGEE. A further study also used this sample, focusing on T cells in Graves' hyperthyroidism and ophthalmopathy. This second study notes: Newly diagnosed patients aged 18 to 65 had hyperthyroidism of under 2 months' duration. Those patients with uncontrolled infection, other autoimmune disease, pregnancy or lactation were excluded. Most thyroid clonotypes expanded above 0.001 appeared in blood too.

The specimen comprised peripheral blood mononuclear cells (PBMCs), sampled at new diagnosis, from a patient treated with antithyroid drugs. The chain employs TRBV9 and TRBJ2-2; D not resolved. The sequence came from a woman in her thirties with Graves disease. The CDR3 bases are TGTGCCAGCAGCCCCGGCGGCGATATGGAGCTGTTTTTT. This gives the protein CASSPGGDMELFF.